The T cell receptor (beta chain) described here comes from a study of T-cell reconstitution after alpha-beta-depleted transplantation in children. This CDR3 is built from 15 residues. Germline V gene lookup returns CDR1 LNHNV and CDR2 YYDKDF (reference sequence). After removal of 1 base from V and 1 base from J, the junction contained 2 bases not matched to a gene. General study results and limits: By one year post-transplant, T-cell counts and diversity largely arose from T cells that were newly produced.

The TCRbeta library was prepared with unique molecular identifiers. TCRdb re-analysed the PCR reads in MiXCR, keeping a single row per CDR3 protein. Seen here are 490,000 or so distinct CDR3 sequences, about 10% observed once, and the top ten hold around 2%. This clonotype occurred many times. What it recognizes is unknown. This sequence originates from a child aged 2-15 years with inherited bone marrow failure, due to receive a stem cell transplant. This chain links TRBV15 with TRBJ2-3; 7 bases align to TRBD1. The specimen comprised PBMCs, sampled before TCRalphabeta/CD19-depleted stem cell transplant. The CDR3: CATSRGGGRTDTQYF. CDR3 in DNA: TGTGCCACCAGCAGAGGAGGGGGCCGCACAGATACGCAGTATTTT.